This record covers a single T cell receptor (beta chain). What it binds is not known. The data belong to a study of cytomegalovirus exposure and HLA in healthy donors. Study-level background: From donors who were HLA-typed, an early data release held around 85 million unique TCRs. Within the Caucasian-associated ancestry cluster were more than 75% of the roughly 400 genotyped donors.

It was with 60 Vbeta and 13 Jbeta primers that the PCR ran. Clones were sequenced by immunoSEQ multiplex PCR, and TCRdb holds only the in-frame ones, with some missing. The data show 130,000 to 150,000 clones, about 80% seen once. Study findings and constraints: Rare TCR sequences dominated, though some public TCRs recurred in many donors. Cytomegalovirus-associated TCR beta chains were listed, numbering 150 to 200.

Germline CDR1 and CDR2: LNHNV and YYDKDF (reference sequence). The CDR3 contains 13 residues. The germline V and J ends were trimmed by 1 base and 9 bases, with 10 bases remaining between them. The source is a woman aged 55-75 years in good health and CMV-seropositive. The chain employs TRBV15 and TRBJ2-1; the D gene is possibly TRBD2 (5 bases). The sample comprised PBMCs. Here the CDR3 DNA reads TGTGCCACCAGCAGAGTCGCGGGCTCTGAGCAGTTCTTC. Amino acid sequence: CATSRVAGSEQFF. The whole variable domain, filled in from reference TRBV15 and TRBJ2-1, reads DAMVIQNPRYQVTQFGKPVTLSCSQTLNHNVMYWYQQKSSQAPKLLFHYYDKDFNNEADTPDNFQSRRPNTSFCFLDIRSPGLGDTAMYLCATSRVAGSEQFFGPGTRLTVL.